A single sample gave rise to the 22 T cell receptor beta chains below, sequenced in a study of tumor-infiltrating lymphocytes in primary liver carcinoma (dated by TCRdb to the late 2010s). The sample was run on an Illumina HiSeq 2500. Starting from approximately 0.5 ug total RNA, TCRbeta-specific cDNA was produced by reverse transcription with a constant-region primer and ProtoScript II reverse transcriptase. Three nested multiplex PCR rounds, following a slightly modified ARM-PCR procedure, were used to build the TCRbeta libraries. Each of the first two PCR rounds ran for about 10 cycles and used multiplex TRBV1-TRBV30 forward primers together with a Cbeta reverse primer. TCRdb reprocessed the public reads (quality trimming at Q25 with fastp, clone calling with MiXCR) and kept in-frame beta chains. Identical CDR3 proteins give one entry, which carries the most common genes and DNA. This sample holds 310,000 or so distinct CDR3 sequences; approximately 65% were observed only once. The biggest ten clones account for roughly 6.5% of the sample.

RNA from unsorted whole blood was extracted with TRIzol reagent, and germline DNA was obtained with the DNeasy Blood & Tissue kit. What was sequenced was peripheral blood. All receptors come from a man between 40 and 49 years old with primary liver carcinoma and hepatitis B virus infection.

Turning to this clonotype: A much larger clone differs from this one at a single base, so this may be a read error. The chain has TRBV6-2 or TRBV6-3 and TRBJ1-1; D may be TRBD1 (6 bases). CDR3 length: 13 amino acids. CDR1 and CDR2 from the germline V gene are MNHEY and SVGEGT. This CDR3 is CASSYMGGTEALF. CDR3 in DNA: TGTGCCAGCAGTTACATGGGGGGCACTGAAGCTCTCTTT.

Turning to this clonotype: This clone may be a read error of a much larger clone one base away. The chain uses TRBV10-2 and TRBJ2-7; D is possibly TRBD2 (5 bases). V dropped 9 bases and J dropped 2 bases, with 17 bases sitting between them. CDR1 is WSHSY and CDR2 is SAAADI in the germline V gene. This CDR3 is built from 14 residues. Here the CDR3 DNA reads TGCGCCAGAACCTCCTCAGGACTCACCTACGAGCAGTACTTC. Encoded protein: CARTSSGLTYEQYF.

Note on this clonotype: With a much larger clone just one base away, this may be a read error. The gene calls are TRBV6-1 and TRBJ2-2, with a possible D match to TRBD2 (5 bases). CDR1 is MNHNS, CDR2 SASEGT, per germline. The CDR3 has 16 amino acids. CDR3 protein: CASSEKSRPNTGELLF. The CDR3, as DNA: TGTGCCAGCAGTGAAAAGAGTAGGCCGAACACCGGGGAGCTGTTATTT.

In regard to this clonotype: The junction and the germline gene differ at one end; a read error may be behind it. This chain uses TRBV29-1 with TRBJ2-7, with D perhaps matching TRBD2 (7 bases). CDR1 is SQVTM, CDR2 ANQGSEA, per germline. This CDR3 comprises 13 residues. CDR3 sequence reads: CSVSTGRVGEQHF. Written as DNA, the CDR3 is TGCAGCGTATCTACAGGGAGGGTTGGCGAGCAGCACTTC.

Of note for this clonotype: Here the CDR3 omits its conserved ending phenylalanine or tryptophan, so a read error is the likely source. The V and J genes are TRBV6-2 or TRBV6-3 and TRBJ2-1; tentative D call: TRBD1 (5 bases). CDR1 and CDR2 (germline): MNHEY, SVGEGT. Trimming took off 9 bases at V and 5 bases at J, with 20 bases between the two ends. The CDR3 is made up of 15 amino acids. The CDR3: CARSDARQPNNEQFL. DNA of the CDR3: TGTGCCAGGAGCGATGCGAGACAGCCTAACAATGAGCAGTTCTTG.

The chain couples TRBV6-2 or TRBV6-3 to TRBJ2-1; 8 nucleotides match TRBD2. After removal of 9 bases from V and 12 bases from J, the junction contained 16 bases not matched to a gene. Germline V gene sequence: CDR1 MNHEY, CDR2 SVGEGT. This CDR3 is built from 14 residues. The CDR3 here is CARSRQRERPWQFF. CDR3 DNA sequence: TGTGCCAGGAGTCGCCAGCGGGAGCGCCCCTGGCAGTTCTTC.

The chain recombines TRBV24-1 with TRBJ1-4; tentatively, D is TRBD1 (6 bases). Trimming took off 10 bases at V and 8 bases at J, with 13 bases between the two ends. This CDR3 spans 12 amino acids. Per germline, CDR1 KGHDR and CDR2 SFDVKD. CDR3: CATQGSSEKLFF. The CDR3 DNA sequence: TGTGCCACTCAGGGGTCGTCGGAAAAACTGTTTTTT.

This chain connects TRBV6-1 to TRBJ2-1; D is unresolved. Germline V gives CDR1 MNHNS, CDR2 SASEGT. V was cut by 7 bases and J by 2 bases, with 9 bases left in between. This CDR3 spans 13 amino acids. CDR3 amino acids: CASMVGTYNEQFF. CDR3 sequence (DNA): TGTGCCAGCATGGTAGGTACCTACAATGAGCAGTTCTTC.

About this clonotype: This could be a read error, since a much larger clone is one nucleotide away. The chain joins TRBV12-3 or TRBV12-4 to TRBJ2-5; D not certain. This CDR3 region has 15 residues. Trimming took 0 bases from V and 2 from J, leaving 10 bases between them. CDR3 region: CASSLALVLQETQYF. In DNA, the CDR3 is TGTGCCAGCAGTTTAGCACTGGTCTTGCAAGAGACCCAGTACTTC.

Regarding this clonotype: Being one base from a much bigger clone, this may be a read error. The V and J genes are TRBV12-3 or TRBV12-4 and TRBJ2-7; 11 nucleotides match TRBD2. V lost 6 bases to trimming and J lost 5 bases; unmatched junction nucleotides: 9. The CDR3 has 15 residues. This CDR3 reads CASRVSVLAGDEQYF. In DNA form, the CDR3 reads TGTGCCAGCAGGGTTTCGGTACTAGCGGGAGACGAGCAGTACTTC.

The table lists this clonotype with a count of one. This may stem from a read error, because a much larger clone lies one nucleotide away. V and J are TRBV6-5 and TRBJ1-6, with TRBD1 matching over 9 bases. Germline assignment: CDR1 MNHEY and CDR2 SVGAGI. V lost 2 bases and J lost 14; bases outside the gene matches: 13. CDR3 length: 16 amino acids. The CDR3 DNA follows: TGTGCCAGCAGTTACGCGTTCGGACAGGGGTTTGGTACCCTCCACTTT. Protein: CASSYAFGQGFGTLHF.

Details on this clonotype: A much more abundant neighbour one base away suggests this may be a read error. The chain is built from TRBV4-1 and TRBJ2-2, with D perhaps matching TRBD2 (6 bases). There are 16 residues in the CDR3. Germline-derived CDR1 and CDR2 are MGHRA and YSYEKL. CDR3 sequence reads: CASSQVTSLNTGELSF. The CDR3, as DNA: TGCGCCAGCAGCCAAGTGACTAGTTTGAACACCGGGGAGCTGTCTTTT.

The rearrangement links TRBV14 to TRBJ2-1; 7 bases are a match to TRBD1. This CDR3 has 14 amino acids. Germline CDR1 SGHDN, CDR2 FVKESK. The junction had 8 bases not matched to a gene; V was cut back by 8 bases and J by 4 bases. The CDR3 is CASFRDSPYNEQFF. The CDR3 region has the DNA TGTGCCAGCTTCCGGGACAGCCCATACAATGAGCAGTTCTTC.

On this clonotype: The junction and the germline gene differ at one end; a read error may be behind it. The chain recombines TRBV11-2 with TRBJ2-3, with D perhaps TRBD1 (5 bases). The V gene's germline CDR1 is SGHAT and CDR2 FQNNGV. This CDR3 is 16 amino acids long. This chain's CDR3 is CASNLKQGARTDTQYF. The CDR3, as DNA: TGTGCCAGCAACTTAAAACAAGGGGCTAGGACAGATACGCAGTATTTT.

About this clonotype: A read error may produce the germline difference seen at one junction end. The V call is TRBV29-1, the J call TRBJ2-6; the D call may be TRBD1 or TRBD2 (5 bases each). The CDR3 runs 15 residues. CDR1 and CDR2 (germline): SQVTM, ANQGSEA. CDR3 sequence reads: CIVEGSGFGADVLTF. CDR3 sequence (DNA): TGCATCGTTGAGGGGTCCGGCTTTGGGGCCGACGTCCTGACTTTC.

The J gene is TRBJ1-3, the V gene TRBV11-2; no reliable D call. There are 14 residues in the CDR3. Looked up from germline, CDR1 is SGHAT and CDR2 is FQNNGV. The V and J ends lost 1 base and 3 bases respectively, with 7 bases between them. CDR3 region: CASSLGHFGNTIYF. The CDR3 DNA follows: TGTGCCAGCAGCTTAGGCCATTTTGGAAACACCATATATTTT.

For this clonotype: This may come from a read error, since a much larger clone is one base off. The conserved final phenylalanine or tryptophan is absent from the CDR3, which likely points to a read error. The V gene is TRBV10-3, the J gene TRBJ2-7; D may be TRBD1 (5 bases). CDR1 ENHRY and CDR2 SYGVKD come from the germline V gene. The CDR3 is made up of 14 amino acids. V shed 3 bases and J shed 5 bases, with 14 bases lying between them. CDR3 loop: CAISERNEDNEQYI. Written as DNA, the CDR3 is TGTGCCATCAGTGAAAGAAACGAGGACAACGAGCAGTACATC.

This clonotype was counted many times. The chain recombines TRBV5-4 with TRBJ2-3; 7 bases are a match to TRBD2. The trim removed 4 bases at V and 6 bases at J, leaving 8 bases unmatched. The CDR3 sequence is 14 residues long. Germline values: CDR1 SGHNT, CDR2 YYREEE (reference sequence). This CDR3 is CASSPGGRIDTQYF. CDR3 nucleotide sequence: TGTGCCAGCAGCCCGGGCGGGAGAATCGATACGCAGTATTTT.

On this clonotype: The germline gene is not matched at one end of the junction; a read error may be the cause. The chain couples TRBV4-1 to TRBJ2-7; 10 nucleotides align to TRBD1. CDR3 length: 15 amino acids. Germline assignment: CDR1 MGHRA and CDR2 YSYEKL. The chain's CDR3 is CASSPGQGPSYVQYF. CDR3 nucleotide sequence: TGCGCCAGCAGCCCGGGACAGGGGCCCTCCTACGTGCAGTACTTC.

The chain recombines TRBV11-2 with TRBJ2-3; 10 positions match TRBD1. This CDR3 has 15 amino acids. CDR1 SGHAT and CDR2 FQNNGV come from the germline V gene. V lost 5 bases, J lost 7 bases, and 9 bases stayed unmatched. CDR3 DNA: TGTGCCAGCAGCGCAGGGGACAGGGGTACAAATACGCAGTATTTT. Translation gives CASSAGDRGTNTQYF. The full variable domain, completed using reference TRBV11-2 and TRBJ2-3, is EAGVAQSPRYKIIEKRQSVAFWCNPISGHATLYWYQQILGQGPKLLIQFQNNGVVDDSQLPKDRFSAERLKGVDSTLKIQPAKLEDSAVYLCASSAGDRGTNTQYFGPGTRLTVL.

The CDR3 loop reads CASSLSVSSGYTF. The CDR3 DNA reads as TGCGCCAGCAGCTTGAGTGTATCTTCCGGCTACACCTTC. This rearrangement joins TRBV5-1 to TRBJ1-2, with unresolved D. Germline-derived CDR1 and CDR2 are SGHRS and YFSETQ. Trimming cost V 1 base and J 8 bases, with 12 bases left between them. CDR3 size: 13 residues.

As concerns this clonotype: Since a much larger clone is just one base distant, this may be a read error. The chain has TRBV13 and TRBJ2-5, with D possibly matching TRBD2 (6 bases). CDR3 size: 14 residues. Germline CDR1 PRHDT, CDR2 FYEKMQ (reference sequence). CDR3 nucleotides: TGTGCCAACAGCGCCCGGGACTCCCAAGAGACCCAGTACTTC. Residues: CANSARDSQETQYF.